Below, one T cell receptor beta chain is given with its context. Its target is not known. The sample is drawn from a study of T cells expressing NK-cell markers. Looking at the study overall: Serological testing identified seven of the eight sequenced donors as HCMV-seropositive and one as seronegative. Study-wide results and caveats: In a few donors, dominant clonotypes made up roughly 28.3-65% of CD3+CD56-NKG2C+ cells.

TCRdb re-called the 5' RACE reads and shows each CDR3 protein once, DNA omitted. Reported are 300,000 to 500,000 distinct CDR3 sequences; the ten largest clones contain roughly 10%. The CDR3 consists of 14 residues. The chain recombines TRBV12-3 or TRBV12-4 with TRBJ1-5; with no DNA, the TCRdb D assignment of TRBD1 cannot be verified. Sample: blood T cells: a sorted CD56 or NKG2C T cell subset, CD4+ or CD8+ T cells, or bulk PBMC T cells (not recorded which). The TCR comes from a woman in her forties or fifties in good health. The CDR3 sequence is CASSTGLSNQPQHF.